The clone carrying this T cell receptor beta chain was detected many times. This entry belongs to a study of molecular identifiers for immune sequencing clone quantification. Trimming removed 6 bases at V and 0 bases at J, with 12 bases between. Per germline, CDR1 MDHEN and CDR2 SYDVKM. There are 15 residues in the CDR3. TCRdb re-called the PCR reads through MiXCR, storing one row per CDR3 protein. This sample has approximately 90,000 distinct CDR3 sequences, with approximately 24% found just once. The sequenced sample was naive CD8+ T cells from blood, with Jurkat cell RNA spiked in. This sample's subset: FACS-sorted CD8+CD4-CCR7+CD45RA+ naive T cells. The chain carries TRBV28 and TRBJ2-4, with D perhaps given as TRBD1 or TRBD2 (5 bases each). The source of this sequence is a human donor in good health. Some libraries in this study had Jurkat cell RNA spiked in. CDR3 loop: CASSSGTEAKNIQYF. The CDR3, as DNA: TGTGCCAGCAGCTCCGGGACGGAAGCCAAAAACATTCAGTACTTC.